These T cell receptor beta chains were read from a single sample in a study of T cell responses to AZD1222 COVID-19 vaccine. Sequencing used immunoSEQ multiplex PCR; TCRdb keeps in-frame clones, though not all of them. The sample has some 150,000 clones, approximately 85% seen once. The material was peripheral blood, obtained 28 days after the second dose of the MenACWY control vaccine. These receptors all come from an adult who received the MenACWY meningococcal vaccine as a control. CDR3s include the opening cysteine and the closing phenylalanine or tryptophan. The D gene is left open where the match is weak. Clone size is not always given. Where it is, it says once, few, many or a class for expanded clones.

TRBJ2-5 | NA | 13 | TRBV5-6 | TRBD1 | TGTGCCAGCAGCCTGGACAGGGGAGAGACCCAGTACTTC | CASSLDRGETQYF
TRBJ2-1 | NA | 15 | TRBV7-6 | TRBD2 | TGTGCCAGCAGCCCGACTAGCGTAAACTTTAATGAGCAGTTCTTC | CASSPTSVNFNEQFF
TRBJ2-1 | few | 13 | TRBV12-5 | NA | TGTGCTAGTGGTCCCTCCCCCACCGATGAGCAGTTCTTC | CASGPSPTDEQFF
TRBJ1-6 | NA | 14 | TRBV7-2 | TRBD1 | TGTGCCAGCAGGCCCAGGGGGTCAGGTTCACCCCTCCACTTT | CASRPRGSGSPLHF
TRBJ1-4 | NA | 14 | TRBV15 | NA | TGTGCCACCAGCAGAGGGGGAGGGACGGGAAAACTGTTTTTT | CATSRGGGTGKLFF
TRBJ2-7 | NA | 13 | TRBV2 | NA | TGTGCCAGCAGTGAACAGGGGTCCTACGAGCAGTACTTC | CASSEQGSYEQYF
TRBJ1-1 | once | 14 | TRBV2 | NA | TGTGCCAGCGCACGTGGGGGAGCTCGCACTGAAGCTTTCTTT | CASARGGARTEAFF
TRBJ2-7 | NA | 15 | TRBV19 | TRBD2 | TGTGCCAGTAGCCGGACTAGCGGGAGGAACTACGAGCAGTACTTC | CASSRTSGRNYEQYF
TRBJ2-5 | NA | 11 | TRBV19 | NA | TGTGCCAGTCGACTGGGAGAGACCCAGTACTTC | CASRLGETQYF
TRBJ1-5 | few | 15 | TRBV18 | NA | TGTGCCAGCTCCCCCGACCCGGAGGGCAATCAGCCCCAGCATTTT | CASSPDPEGNQPQHF
TRBJ2-3 | NA | 17 | TRBV5-1 | NA | TGCGCCAGCAGCTCCCTATCGTGGGGGACTAGCACAGATACGCAGTATTTT | CASSSLSWGTSTDTQYF
TRBJ1-2 | NA | 13 | TRBV6-6 | NA | TGTGCCAGCAGTTTCCAGGGCTCCTCTGGCTACACCTTC | CASSFQGSSGYTF
TRBJ1-1 | NA | 16 | TRBV7-9 | NA | TGTGCCAGCAGCTTAGTCCCGGGGCGATTGAACACTGAAGCTTTCTTT | CASSLVPGRLNTEAFF
TRBJ1-1 | NA | 14 | TRBV4-3 | NA | TGCGCCAGCAGCCAAGAAACAGGGTGGGGTGAAGCTTTCTTT | CASSQETGWGEAFF
TRBJ1-1 | NA | 14 | TRBV28 | TRBD1 | TGTGCCAGCAGTTTATTCGGGACAGTGTCTGAAGCTTTCTTT | CASSLFGTVSEAFF
TRBJ2-7 | once | 18 | TRBV19 | TRBD2 | TGTGCCAGTAGTATGAAGCGGGAGGTCCCATCCAACTCCTACGAGCAGTACTTC | CASSMKREVPSNSYEQYF
TRBJ1-2 | NA | 15 | TRBV29-1 | NA | TGCAGCGTTGAAGATGTTAATTTCCCGGCCTATGGCTACACCTTC | CSVEDVNFPAYGYTF